This TCR beta chain came from a study of T cell changes during pregnancy in multiple sclerosis. Germline V gene data show CDR1 as KGHSH and CDR2 as LQKENI. CDR3 length: 17 amino acids. The ends lost 3 bases at V and 0 bases at J; junction bases unmatched: 6. TCRdb keeps only in-frame clones here, not all; method: immunoSEQ multiplex PCR. The sample holds roughly 61,000 clones, 90% seen once. The starting material was peripheral blood, obtained in the first trimester of pregnancy. The genes are TRBV18 and TRBJ2-1, with 9 bases lining up with TRBD2. The clonotype comes from a female donor in good health, enrolled as a control in a pregnancy study. CDR3 sequence reads: CASSPLPTSGSYNEQFF. CDR3 nucleotides: TGTGCCAGCTCACCCTTACCGACTAGCGGCTCCTACAATGAGCAGTTCTTC.